The present entry profiles one T cell receptor beta chain with its context. This clone's antigen is unknown. Base quality data are lacking; no much larger clone is found one base away. CDR1 and CDR2, per the germline V gene, are SGDLS and YYNGEE. V was cut back by 6 bases and J by 6 bases, leaving a gap of 7 bases between them. The CDR3 sequence holds 11 residues, the cysteine and phenylalanine included. Only the CDR3 DNA stays, 33 bases, in frame from base 1. These data are taken from a study of T cell responses to AZD1222 COVID-19 vaccine listed by TCRdb under 2021. Study-level background: Because spike-specific TCR depth and breadth did not differ between the two schedules, AZD1222 recipients who got a second dose at roughly 4 weeks were pooled with those who got a second dose at roughly 12 weeks. A total of over 230 trial participants underwent TCR sequencing, of whom nearly 210 had received two doses of AZD1222 and 26 had received two doses of the MenACWY control vaccine. Trial participants were enrolled into age subgroups of 18-55, 56-69 and 70-plus years, which contained about 150, 27 and 61 TCR-sequenced participants, respectively.

The CDR3 regions of human TCRbeta chains were analyzed by immunosequencing. As for the original processing: Repertoire TCRs were matched against a reference library of SARS-CoV-2-specific TCRs generated with the MIRA antigen-specificity platform. Breadth meant the fraction of unique TCRs that were SARS-CoV-2-associated, whereas depth meant the fraction of total T cells that were SARS-CoV-2-associated. Using the MIRA data, every spike-specific TCR was mapped to the spike region that the TCR reacted to and assigned to either a CD4 or a CD8 class. Log10-transformed breadth and depth values were compared by one-way ANOVA with Sidak's multiple comparisons tests. In its TCRdb copy, this immuneACCESS table keeps in-frame sequences only and misses some clones. Where compared with another copy, unresolved V genes explain less than half of these, and the others have no known cause. The V and J calls and clone size were taken over from that table, and D and trimming were inferred from the DNA. In all, the sample holds around 130,000 clones, and about 86% of those were seen once. The leading ten clones occupy about 12% of the sample.

What the research found in general, with its limitations: Spike-specific TCR breadth and depth rose significantly after two AZD1222 doses compared with day 0 and with MenACWY recipients. Conclusions about previously exposed vaccinees are limited because only a handful of AZD1222 recipients were SARS-CoV-2 seropositive at baseline. Participants were mostly white British, with more females than males. The authors suggested clonal diversity may have been underestimated. Nearly half of unique spike-specific TCRs reportedly recognized epitopes outside regions mutated in the B.1.351 and B.1.1.7 variants. In the small 56-69-year group, the increase in depth fell short of significance, most likely because of low power. Vaccine-associated CD4 TCRs spanned the whole spike protein, with dominant responses in regions 160-218 and 743-854. Because no day 14 peak-response samples were available, the repertoires could be characterized only after the peak T cell response.

What this sample's time point label stands for: baseline before first vaccination. Samples from vaccinated people were obtained from the UK trials COV001 and COV002, which included a single-blind randomized controlled phase 2/3 trial of AZD1222 (ChAdOx1 nCoV-19) in healthy adults. For TCRbeta chain sequencing, PBMC samples were collected from trial participants at day 0 and at day 28 after the second dose. This receptor was taken from an adult in good health. The sample here was peripheral blood, taken on day 0 of AZD1222 vaccination. This chain joins TRBV9 to TRBJ2-4; a confident D gene designation cannot be given. The CDR3 region: CASIVGNIQYF. The nucleotide sequence is given as TGTGCCAGCATCGTCGGAAACATTCAGTACTTC.